These 16 T cell receptor beta chains originate from one sample sequenced in a study of T cell responses to AZD1222 COVID-19 vaccine. TCRdb keeps only in-frame clones here, not all; method: immunoSEQ multiplex PCR. The sample carries 140,000 or so clones, 85% to 90% recorded once. Sample: peripheral blood, taken on day 0 of AZD1222 vaccination. The receptors shown here come from an adult in good health.

The chain links TRBV5-6 to TRBJ1-5, with D hard to call. V was cut by 0 bases and J by 5 bases, with 12 bases left in between. The germline V gene has CDR1 SGHDT and CDR2 YYEEEE. The CDR3 totals 15 residues. The CDR3 spells CASSLGPVNHQPQHF. CDR3 nucleotides: TGTGCCAGCAGCTTGGGCCCCGTAAACCATCAGCCCCAGCATTTT.

The chain is built from TRBV7-9 and TRBJ1-2; possibly TRBD1 for D (5 bases). Germline V gene lookup returns CDR1 SEHNR and CDR2 FQNEAQ (reference sequence). V lost 5 bases and J lost 2, with 15 bases in between. The CDR3 totals 15 residues. The CDR3 DNA is TGTGCCAGCAGCCCGCAAGGGACGGACAACTATGGCTACACCTTC. As protein: CASSPQGTDNYGYTF.

V is TRBV4-3 and J is TRBJ2-7; TRBD2 agrees at 13 bases. The CDR3 has 21 amino acids. Germline-derived CDR1 and CDR2 are LGHNA and YSLEER. V gave up 2 bases and J gave up 3 bases; unmatched junction bases: 19. The CDR3 region has the DNA TGCGCCAGCAGCCAAAACCCACCGGGACTAGCGGGACCCGGGGGAGTCTACGAGCAGTACTTC. The encoded protein is CASSQNPPGLAGPGGVYEQYF.

The CDR3 loop is CASSSTGTVNYGYTF. CDR3 nucleotide sequence: TGTGCCAGCAGCTCTACCGGGACAGTAAACTATGGCTACACCTTC. This chain connects TRBV3-1 (or the pseudogene TRBV3-2) to TRBJ1-2, with TRBD1 identical over 7 bases. The CDR3 extends over 15 amino acids. Germline V lookup: CDR1 LGHDT, CDR2 YNNKEL (reference sequence). V lost 5 bases and J lost 2; bases outside the gene matches: 8.

This sequence joins TRBV5-1 and TRBJ2-3; 11 positions match TRBD2. The V segment lost 4 bases and the J segment 2 bases; nucleotides outside the gene matches: 6. The germline gives CDR1 SGHRS, CDR2 YFSETQ. There are 16 residues in the CDR3. The chain's CDR3 is CASSAGTSGLTDTQYF. The CDR3 DNA sequence: TGCGCCAGCAGCGCCGGGACTAGCGGCCTCACAGATACGCAGTATTTT. The variable domain in full, with the rest retrieved from reference TRBV5-1 and TRBJ2-3, is KAGVTQTPRYLIKTRGQQVTLSCSPISGHRSVSWYQQTPGQGLQFLFEYFSETQRNKGNFPGRFSGRQFSNSRSEMNVSTLELGDSALYLCASSAGTSGLTDTQYFGPGTRLTVL.

The rearrangement links TRBV19 to TRBJ2-1; 9 bases line up with TRBD1. This CDR3 comprises 15 residues. Germline V gives CDR1 LNHDA, CDR2 SQIVND (reference sequence). The V gene end was trimmed by 7 bases and the J gene end by 1 base; junction bases not matched to a gene: 5. In DNA, the CDR3 is TGTGCCAGTACCGTCGACAGGGGGTCCTACAATGAGCAGTTCTTC. This codes for CASTVDRGSYNEQFF.

The chain combines TRBV6-2 or TRBV6-3 with TRBJ1-1; D unclear. Germline values: CDR1 MNHEY, CDR2 SVGEGT. Trimming shortened V by 1 base and J by 8 bases, and 14 bases separated the two germline ends. The CDR3 is 14 amino acids. The DNA for the CDR3 is TGTGCCAGCAGTTACTACGCCGGGCCCAAAGAAGCTTTCTTT. This codes for CASSYYAGPKEAFF.

The rearrangement uses TRBV5-1 and TRBJ1-6; no firm D call. V was pared by 0 bases and J by 9 bases, with 7 bases between. CDR3 size: 13 residues. The germline V gene has CDR1 SGHRS and CDR2 YFSETQ. In DNA, the CDR3 is TGCGCCAGCAGCTTGGCTGGCCGTTCACCCCTCCACTTT. Its protein product is CASSLAGRSPLHF.

This chain links TRBV5-1 with TRBJ1-1; 7 bases align to TRBD1. The CDR3 spans 13 residues. CDR1 SGHRS and CDR2 YFSETQ come from the germline V gene. V trimming: 0 bases; J trimming: 10 bases; junction bases outside the gene matches: 6. The CDR3 DNA reads TGCGCCAGCAGCTTGGCCCCGACAGGGCGAGCTTTCTTT. Its translation is CASSLAPTGRAFF.

The rearrangement uses TRBV7-9 and TRBJ2-7; 10 bases map to TRBD1. J gave up 3 bases and V 6 bases, and 8 bases lay outside the gene matches. Germline CDR1 reads SEHNR; CDR2 reads FQNEAQ (reference sequence). This CDR3 is 15 amino acids long. The CDR3 loop is CASSIGQGVIYEQYF. In nucleotides, the CDR3 is TGTGCCAGCAGTATCGGACAGGGGGTGATCTACGAGCAGTACTTC.

This chain uses TRBV9 with TRBJ2-7; no reliable D call. The CDR3 covers 16 residues. V dropped 4 bases and J dropped 3 bases, with 20 bases sitting between them. Germline lookup yields CDR1 SGDLS and CDR2 YYNGEE. The CDR3 spells CASSPYGASGVYEQYF. CDR3 in DNA: TGTGCCAGCAGCCCATATGGTGCTAGTGGGGTCTACGAGCAGTACTTC.

The chain carries TRBV6-6 and TRBJ2-7; D uncertain. From germline, CDR1 is MNHNY and CDR2 SVGAGI (reference sequence). There are 11 residues in the CDR3. The germline V and J ends were trimmed by 6 bases and 5 bases, with 8 bases remaining between them. CDR3 nucleotide sequence: TGTGCCAGCAGCCCCGGCAACGAGCAGTACTTC. Translated, it gives CASSPGNEQYF.

This clone turned up a few times. The chain has TRBV4-1 and TRBJ2-7; 8 bases map to TRBD2. V was pared by 0 bases and J by 3 bases, with 4 bases of the junction left unmatched. The CDR3 runs 15 residues. Germline CDR1 is MGHRA and CDR2 is YSYEKL. CDR3 sequence reads: CASSQEGTRIYEQYF. In nucleotides, the CDR3 is TGCGCCAGCAGCCAAGAGGGGACTAGAATCTACGAGCAGTACTTC.

V and J are TRBV7-9 and TRBJ1-6; 10 nucleotides align to TRBD1. The CDR3 is 16 amino acids. J was trimmed by 6 bases and V by 4 bases; bases with no gene match: 6. Germline values: CDR1 SEHNR, CDR2 FQNEAQ (reference sequence). CDR3 coding DNA: TGTGCCAGCAGCTCACCTCGGGACAGGGGTAATTCACCCCTCCACTTT. Protein: CASSSPRDRGNSPLHF.

The chain has TRBV6-5 and TRBJ2-5; 13 nucleotides match TRBD2. The trim removed 5 bases at V and 7 bases at J, leaving 4 bases unmatched. Germline V gene sequence: CDR1 MNHEY, CDR2 SVGAGI. The CDR3 is 14 amino acids. CDR3 DNA sequence: TGTGCCAGCAGTCCCTGGACTAGCGGGAGGACCCAGTACTTC. Amino acids: CASSPWTSGRTQYF.

This clone has a count of ten or more. The chain has TRBV6-4 and TRBJ2-3; 7 bases are shared with TRBD2. The CDR3 covers 16 residues. Germline V gene data show CDR1 as MRHNA and CDR2 as SNTAGT. The V and J ends lost 0 bases and 4 bases, in that order; junction bases with no gene match: 7. Written as DNA, the CDR3 is TGTGCCAGCAGTGACTCGAGGGAGGGCCACGCAGATACGCAGTATTTT. As protein: CASSDSREGHADTQYF.